The 8 T cell receptor beta chains in this list originate from one sample, sequenced in a study of vaccination effects on CD4 cells after COVID-19. Isolating CD4+ T cells followed less than 11 days of culture. Participants each got two BNT162b2 or mRNA-1273 vaccine doses. Their antigens remain unidentified. Repertoires were generated with immunoSEQ multiplex PCR, while TCRdb's copy carries only in-frame clones and drops some. The table lists 35,000 to 55,000 clones, 72% of them singletons. This sample comprised CD4+ T cells from PBMCs cultured without peptide, obtained after COVID-19 vaccination. The receptors originated from a human donor who received a COVID-19 vaccine.

The V call is TRBV19, the J call TRBJ2-5; 8 nucleotides line up with TRBD2. Per the germline V gene, CDR1 is LNHDA and CDR2 is SQIVND (reference sequence). This CDR3 spans 18 amino acids. The V segment lost 0 bases and the J segment 9 bases; nucleotides outside the gene matches: 18. The CDR3 protein is CASSIDQGAGVTGMSQYF. The DNA for the CDR3 is TGTGCCAGTAGTATAGATCAAGGAGCGGGGGTTACCGGGATGTCCCAGTACTTC.

V gene TRBV30 combines with J gene TRBJ2-1; D unresolved. V shed 0 bases and J shed 0 bases, with 3 bases lying between them. The germline V gene has CDR1 GTSNPN and CDR2 SVGIG (reference sequence). The CDR3 has 13 residues. Here the CDR3 reads CAWSVASYNEQFF. CDR3 DNA: TGTGCCTGGAGTGTCGCCTCCTACAATGAGCAGTTCTTC.

This sequence joins TRBV4-2 and TRBJ2-3; D not certain. V lost 0 bases to trimming and J lost 0 bases, with 16 bases between them. Per the germline V gene, CDR1 is LGHNA and CDR2 is YNFKEQ. The CDR3 extends over 18 amino acids. CDR3: CASSQDRVAETSTDTQYF. CDR3 sequence (DNA): TGTGCCAGCAGCCAAGATAGGGTGGCAGAGACTAGCACAGATACGCAGTATTTT.

The DNA for the CDR3 is TGCGCCAGCAGCCCTAGCGGGAGCGACTACAATGAGCAGTTCTTC. It codes for CASSPSGSDYNEQFF. The chain uses TRBV5-1 and TRBJ2-1; 10 bases align to TRBD2. CDR1 is SGHRS, CDR2 YFSETQ, per germline. The CDR3 consists of 15 residues. The V and J ends lost 4 bases and 3 bases, in that order; junction bases with no gene match: 4.

The rearrangement uses TRBV18 and TRBJ1-3; D not resolved. This CDR3 spans 14 amino acids. Germline CDR1 is KGHSH and CDR2 is LQKENI. Deletions cut 5 bases from V and 0 bases from J, with 8 bases between. CDR3 nucleotide sequence: TGTGCCAGCTCATCAACAGCCTCTGGAAACACCATATATTTT. This encodes CASSSTASGNTIYF.

The chain uses TRBV11-2 and TRBJ2-2; TRBD1 is a possible D gene (6 bases). V was clipped by 3 bases and J by 0 bases, with 14 bases between them. The CDR3 totals 17 residues. Germline V gene sequence: CDR1 SGHAT, CDR2 FQNNGV. The CDR3 is CASSFRGLPSNTGELFF. Written as DNA, the CDR3 is TGTGCCAGCAGCTTCAGGGGTCTCCCATCGAACACCGGGGAGCTGTTTTTT.

The CDR3 protein is CASSSQGDTQYF. As DNA, the CDR3 is TGTGCCAGCAGCTCTCAGGGCGATACGCAGTATTTT. The rearrangement uses TRBV11-2 and TRBJ2-3; TRBD1 is a possible D gene (5 bases). Germline-derived CDR1 and CDR2 are SGHAT and FQNNGV. The CDR3 spans 12 residues. The V gene lost 4 bases and the J gene lost 6 bases, with 8 bases spanning the gap.

The chain is built from TRBV2 and TRBJ1-4; D is undetermined. The CDR3 loop spans 13 amino acids. Germline CDR1 and CDR2: SNHLY and FYNNEI. V was clipped by 5 bases and J by 1 base, with 5 bases between them. DNA of the CDR3: TGTGCCAGCAGTTCGGGAACTAATGAAAAACTGTTTTTT. It translates to CASSSGTNEKLFF.